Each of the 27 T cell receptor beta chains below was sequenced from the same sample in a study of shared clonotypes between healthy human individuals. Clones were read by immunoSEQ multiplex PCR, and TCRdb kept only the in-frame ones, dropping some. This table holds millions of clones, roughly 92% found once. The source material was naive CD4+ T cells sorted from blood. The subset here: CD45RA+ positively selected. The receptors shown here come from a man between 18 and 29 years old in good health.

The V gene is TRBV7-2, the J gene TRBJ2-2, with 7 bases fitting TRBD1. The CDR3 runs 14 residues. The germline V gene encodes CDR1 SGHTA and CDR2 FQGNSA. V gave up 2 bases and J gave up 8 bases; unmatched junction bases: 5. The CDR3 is CASSLQGEGGELFF. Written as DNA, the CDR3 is TGTGCCAGCAGCTTACAGGGGGAAGGAGGGGAGCTGTTTTTT.

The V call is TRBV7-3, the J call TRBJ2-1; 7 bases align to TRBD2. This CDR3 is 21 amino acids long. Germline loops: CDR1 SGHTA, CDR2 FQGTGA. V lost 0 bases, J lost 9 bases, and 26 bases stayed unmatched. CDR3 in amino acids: CASSLTPLAMSMFEGPGEQFF. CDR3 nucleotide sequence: TGTGCCAGCAGCTTAACTCCACTAGCGATGAGCATGTTTGAAGGGCCAGGTGAGCAGTTCTTC.

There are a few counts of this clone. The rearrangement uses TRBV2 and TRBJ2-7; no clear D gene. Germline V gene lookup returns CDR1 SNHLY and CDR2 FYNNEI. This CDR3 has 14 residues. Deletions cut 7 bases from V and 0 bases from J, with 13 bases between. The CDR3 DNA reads TGTGCCAGCACCAGGAGTTCAGGCTCCTACGAGCAGTACTTC. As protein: CASTRSSGSYEQYF.

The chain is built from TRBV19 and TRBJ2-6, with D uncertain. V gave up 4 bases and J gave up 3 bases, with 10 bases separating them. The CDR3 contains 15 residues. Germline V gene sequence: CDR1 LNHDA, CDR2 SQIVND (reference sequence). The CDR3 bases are TGTGCCAGTAGTACGACCGGGTTTGGGGCCAACGTCCTGACTTTC. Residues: CASSTTGFGANVLTF.

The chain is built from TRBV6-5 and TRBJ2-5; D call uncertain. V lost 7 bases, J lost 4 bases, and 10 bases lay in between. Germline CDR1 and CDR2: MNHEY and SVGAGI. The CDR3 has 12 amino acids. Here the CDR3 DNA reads TGTGCCAGCATCCTGAAAGGAGAGACCCAGTACTTC. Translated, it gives CASILKGETQYF.

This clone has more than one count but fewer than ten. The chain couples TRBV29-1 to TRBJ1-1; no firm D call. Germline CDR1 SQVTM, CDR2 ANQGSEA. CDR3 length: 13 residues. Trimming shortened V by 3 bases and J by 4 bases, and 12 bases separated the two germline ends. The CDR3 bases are TGCAGCGTTGACGGAGGGCAGGTCACTGAAGCTTTCTTT. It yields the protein CSVDGGQVTEAFF.

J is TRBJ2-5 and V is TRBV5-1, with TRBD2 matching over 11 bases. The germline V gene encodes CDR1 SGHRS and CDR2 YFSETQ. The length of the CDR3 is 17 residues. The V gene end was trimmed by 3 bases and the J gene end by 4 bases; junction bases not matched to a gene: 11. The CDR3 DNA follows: TGCGCCAGCAGCTCGCCATTAGCGGGAGGGTTCGGAGAGACCCAGTACTTC. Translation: CASSSPLAGGFGETQYF.

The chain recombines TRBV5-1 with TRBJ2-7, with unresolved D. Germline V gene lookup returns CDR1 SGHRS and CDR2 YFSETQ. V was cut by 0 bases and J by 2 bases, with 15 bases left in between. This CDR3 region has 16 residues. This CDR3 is CASSLAVTSATYEQYF. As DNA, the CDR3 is TGCGCCAGCAGCTTGGCCGTAACATCCGCAACCTACGAGCAGTACTTC.

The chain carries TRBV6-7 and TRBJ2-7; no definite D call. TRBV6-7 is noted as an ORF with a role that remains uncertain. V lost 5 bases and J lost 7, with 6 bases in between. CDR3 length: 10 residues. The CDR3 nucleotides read TGTGCCAGCAGTCCCAGGGAGCAGTACTTC. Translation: CASSPREQYF.

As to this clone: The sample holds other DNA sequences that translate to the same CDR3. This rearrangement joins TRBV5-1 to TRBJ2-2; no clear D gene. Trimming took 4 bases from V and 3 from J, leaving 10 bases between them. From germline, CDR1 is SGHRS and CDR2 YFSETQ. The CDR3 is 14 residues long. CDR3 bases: TGCGCCAGCAGCGCCGGTCTTTACACCGGGGAGCTGTTTTTT. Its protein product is CASSAGLYTGELFF.

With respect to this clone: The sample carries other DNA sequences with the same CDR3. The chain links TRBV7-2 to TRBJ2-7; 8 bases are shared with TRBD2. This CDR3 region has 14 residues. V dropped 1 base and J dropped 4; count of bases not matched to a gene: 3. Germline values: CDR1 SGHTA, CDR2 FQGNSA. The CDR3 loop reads CASSLDTSGYEQYF. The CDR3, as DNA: TGTGCCAGCAGCTTAGACACTAGCGGATACGAGCAGTACTTC.

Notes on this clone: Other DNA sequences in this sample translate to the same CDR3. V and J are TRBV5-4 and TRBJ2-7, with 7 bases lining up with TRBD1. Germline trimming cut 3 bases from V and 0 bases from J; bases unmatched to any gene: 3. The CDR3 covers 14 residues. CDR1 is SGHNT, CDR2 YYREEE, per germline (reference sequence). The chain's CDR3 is CASSSQGTSYEQYF. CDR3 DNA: TGTGCCAGCAGCTCACAGGGGACCTCCTACGAGCAGTACTTC.

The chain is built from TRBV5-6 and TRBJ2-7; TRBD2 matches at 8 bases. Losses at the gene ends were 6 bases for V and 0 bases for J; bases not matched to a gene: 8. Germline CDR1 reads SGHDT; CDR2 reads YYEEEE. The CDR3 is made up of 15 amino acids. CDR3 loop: CASMPSGFLSYEQYF. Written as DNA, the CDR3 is TGTGCCAGCATGCCTAGCGGGTTCCTCTCCTACGAGCAGTACTTC.

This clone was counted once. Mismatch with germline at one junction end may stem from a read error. The CDR3, as DNA: TGTGCCAGCAGTGAAGTGGGACTCACTCAGACGGTCTTC. Protein sequence: CASSEVGLTQTVF. The chain has TRBV6-1 and TRBJ2-1, with D possibly being TRBD2 (6 bases). CDR3 length equals 13 residues. CDR1 is MNHNS, CDR2 SASEGT, per germline.

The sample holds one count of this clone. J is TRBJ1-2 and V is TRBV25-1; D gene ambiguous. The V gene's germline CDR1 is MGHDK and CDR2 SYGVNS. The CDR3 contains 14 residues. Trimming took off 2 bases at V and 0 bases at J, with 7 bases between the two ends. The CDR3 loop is CASSEDFSNYGYTF. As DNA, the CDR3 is TGTGCCAGCAGTGAAGACTTTTCTAACTATGGCTACACCTTC.

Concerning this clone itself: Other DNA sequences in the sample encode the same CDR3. The chain's CDR3 is CATSRDRSSYEQYF. CDR3 nucleotides: TGTGCCACCAGCAGAGATAGGAGCTCCTACGAGCAGTACTTC. The chain links TRBV15 to TRBJ2-7; D is unresolved. CDR3 length: 14 residues. The V end was cut by 0 bases, the J end by 0 bases, with 6 bases between. CDR1 is LNHNV and CDR2 is YYDKDF in the germline V gene (reference sequence). Based on the CDR3 plus reference TRBV15 and TRBJ2-7, the full variable domain is DAMVIQNPRYQVTQFGKPVTLSCSQTLNHNVMYWYQQKSSQAPKLLFHYYDKDFNNEADTPDNFQSRRPNTSFCFLDIRSPGLGDTAMYLCATSRDRSSYEQYFGPGTRLTVT.

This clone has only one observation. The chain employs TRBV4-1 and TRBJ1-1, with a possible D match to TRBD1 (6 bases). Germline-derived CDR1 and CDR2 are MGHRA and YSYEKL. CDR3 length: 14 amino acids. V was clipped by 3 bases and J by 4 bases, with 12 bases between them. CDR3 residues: CASSHIGRGTEAFF. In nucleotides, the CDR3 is TGCGCCAGCAGCCACATCGGCAGGGGCACTGAAGCTTTCTTT.

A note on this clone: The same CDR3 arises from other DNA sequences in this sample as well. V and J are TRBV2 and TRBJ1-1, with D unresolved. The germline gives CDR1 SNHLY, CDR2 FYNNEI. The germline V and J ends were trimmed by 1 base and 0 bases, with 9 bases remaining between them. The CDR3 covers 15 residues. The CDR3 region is CASSEEASMNTEAFF. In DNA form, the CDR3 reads TGTGCCAGCAGTGAAGAGGCGAGCATGAACACTGAAGCTTTCTTT.

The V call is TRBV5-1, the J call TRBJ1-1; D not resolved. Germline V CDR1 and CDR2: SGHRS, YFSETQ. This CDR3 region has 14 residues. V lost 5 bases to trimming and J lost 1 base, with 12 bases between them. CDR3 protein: CASRDLDGNTEAFF. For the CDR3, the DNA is TGCGCCAGCAGAGATTTGGACGGGAACACTGAAGCTTTCTTT.

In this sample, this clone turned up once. The CDR3 protein is CASRPRGPSNQPQHF. In DNA form, the CDR3 reads TGTGCCAGCAGGCCCCGGGGTCCTAGCAATCAGCCCCAGCATTTT. The chain links TRBV7-2 to TRBJ1-5; D is unresolved. Trimming stripped 6 bases from V and 0 bases from J, with 12 bases between. Germline-derived CDR1 and CDR2 are SGHTA and FQGNSA. CDR3 length: 15 residues.

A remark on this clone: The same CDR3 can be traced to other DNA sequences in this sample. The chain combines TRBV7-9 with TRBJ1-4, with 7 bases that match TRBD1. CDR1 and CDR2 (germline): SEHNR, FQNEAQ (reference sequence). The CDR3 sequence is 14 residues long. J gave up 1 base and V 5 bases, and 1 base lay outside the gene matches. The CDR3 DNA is TGTGCCAGCAGCCCAGGGGGAACTAATGAAAAACTGTTTTTT. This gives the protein CASSPGGTNEKLFF.

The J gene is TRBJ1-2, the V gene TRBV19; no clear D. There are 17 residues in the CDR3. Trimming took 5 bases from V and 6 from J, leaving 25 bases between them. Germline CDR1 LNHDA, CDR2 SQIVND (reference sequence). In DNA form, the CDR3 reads TGTGCCAGTAGTCTTCCGAGTCAGCTTGGGTCGGCCGATGGCTACACCTTC. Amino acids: CASSLPSQLGSADGYTF.

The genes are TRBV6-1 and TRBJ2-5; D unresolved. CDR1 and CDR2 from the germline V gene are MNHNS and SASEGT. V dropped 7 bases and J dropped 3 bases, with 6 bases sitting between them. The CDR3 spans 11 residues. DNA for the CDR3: TGTGCCAGCACGCCGGAAGAGACCCAGTACTTC. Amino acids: CASTPEETQYF.

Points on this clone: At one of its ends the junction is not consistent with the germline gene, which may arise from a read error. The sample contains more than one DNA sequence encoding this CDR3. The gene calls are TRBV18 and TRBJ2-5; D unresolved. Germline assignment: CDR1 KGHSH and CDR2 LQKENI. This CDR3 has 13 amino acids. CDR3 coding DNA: TGTGCCAGCTCTCCACCCAATACGGAGACCCAGTACTTC. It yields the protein CASSPPNTETQYF.

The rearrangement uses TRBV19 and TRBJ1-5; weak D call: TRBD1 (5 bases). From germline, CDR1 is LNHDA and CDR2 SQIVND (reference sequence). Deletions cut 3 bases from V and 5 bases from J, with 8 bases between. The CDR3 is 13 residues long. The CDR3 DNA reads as TGTGCCAGTAGTATGTCCAGGGATCAGCCCCAGCATTTT. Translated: CASSMSRDQPQHF. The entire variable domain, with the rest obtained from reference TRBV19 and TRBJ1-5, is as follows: DGGITQSPKYLFRKEGQNVTLSCEQNLNHDAMYWYRQDPGQGLRLIYYSQIVNDFQKGDIAEGYSVSREKKESFPLTVTSAQKNPTAFYLCASSMSRDQPQHFGDGTRLSIL.

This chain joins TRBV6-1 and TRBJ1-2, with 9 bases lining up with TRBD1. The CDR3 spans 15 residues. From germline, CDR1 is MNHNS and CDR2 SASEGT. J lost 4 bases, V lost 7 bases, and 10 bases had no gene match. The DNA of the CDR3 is TGTGCCAGCATCCCGGGACAGGGTTTAACCTATGGCTACACCTTC. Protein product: CASIPGQGLTYGYTF.

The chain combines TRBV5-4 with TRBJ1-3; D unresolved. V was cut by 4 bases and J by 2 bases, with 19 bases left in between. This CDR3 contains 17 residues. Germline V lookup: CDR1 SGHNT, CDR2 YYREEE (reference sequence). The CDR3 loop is CASSPGHGSRAGNTIYF. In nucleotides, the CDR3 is TGTGCCAGCAGCCCCGGGCACGGGTCGAGGGCTGGAAACACCATATATTTT.